This record concerns one T cell receptor (beta chain) sequence. The CDR3 is 15 residues long. J lost 3 bases, V lost 3 bases, and 7 bases had no gene match. Germline V gene data show CDR1 as SGHNT and CDR2 as YENEEA. The data were produced by immunoSEQ multiplex PCR, yet TCRdb's version contains in-frame clones alone and is incomplete. The top ten hold 3.5% to 4.5% of the sample, which has 150,000 to 200,000 clones, under 90% seen once. The data derive from a study of cytomegalovirus exposure and HLA in healthy donors. Sequencing was done on a sample of PBMCs. The chain has TRBV11-3 and TRBJ2-7; 8 bases are a match to TRBD1. This receptor was identified in a man between 18 and 29 years old in good health and CMV-seropositive. The CDR3 DNA is TGTGCCAGCAGCTTTGCGACAGGGGTAATCTACGAGCAGTACTTC. This sequence encodes CASSFATGVIYEQYF. Complete variable domain (other parts from reference TRBV11-3 and TRBJ2-7): EAGVVQSPRYKIIEKKQPVAFWCNPISGHNTLYWYLQNLGQGPELLIRYENEEAVDDSQLPKDRFSAERLKGVDSTLKIQPAELGDSAVYLCASSFATGVIYEQYFGPGTRLTVT.